Below, 18 T cell receptor beta chains from the same sample are listed, as sequenced in a study of glioma-infiltrating T cells after dendritic cell vaccination. Using immunoSEQ multiplex PCR, the repertoire was profiled, and TCRdb retains in-frame clones only, with some absent. Altogether about 67,000 clones are present, about 86% being singletons, with the ten largest covering roughly 7.7%. The sequences come from blood, collected before dendritic cell vaccination. All receptors derive from a human donor with glioblastoma.

The chain combines TRBV12-2 with TRBJ1-1; the table's D call, TRBD1, has no DNA check behind it. TRBV12-2 corresponds to a pseudogene. The CDR3 loop spans 18 amino acids. CDR3 in DNA: TGTGCAAGTCGCGCACACCCACGACAGGGGGCTAAGAACACTGAAGCTTTCTTT. It translates to CASRAHPRQGAKNTEAFF.

V gene TRBV4-3 combines with J gene TRBJ1-1; maybe TRBD1 (6 bases). This CDR3 spans 14 amino acids. Looked up from germline, CDR1 is LGHNA and CDR2 is YSLEER. The V end was cut by 7 bases, the J end by 6 bases, with 18 bases between. CDR3 nucleotide sequence: TGCGCCAGCACCTCGTCGGGACATGGGGCTGAAGCTTTCTTT. Residues: CASTSSGHGAEAFF.

The V and J genes are TRBV5-4 and TRBJ2-1; TRBD2 might be the D (5 bases). There are 13 residues in the CDR3. Germline loops: CDR1 SGHNT, CDR2 YYREEE (reference sequence). Trimming pared 5 bases from V and 9 bases from J, leaving 15 bases between. This CDR3 is CASRPTGSAEQFF. CDR3 nucleotide sequence: TGTGCCAGCAGACCAACGGGGAGTGCTGAGCAGTTCTTC.

The chain carries TRBV6-1 and TRBJ1-5; possibly TRBD1 for D (6 bases). The germline V and J ends were trimmed by 6 bases and 5 bases, with 17 bases remaining between them. Germline CDR1 reads MNHNS; CDR2 reads SASEGT. This CDR3 is built from 15 residues. CDR3 region: CASRGPGTRDQPQHF. In nucleotides, the CDR3 is TGTGCCAGCAGGGGGCCCGGGACAAGGGATCAGCCCCAGCATTTT.

V gene TRBV27 combines with J gene TRBJ1-2, with TRBD1 matching over 11 bases. Germline V CDR1 and CDR2: MNHEY, SMNVEV (reference sequence). This CDR3 region has 13 residues. The V and J ends lost 5 bases and 7 bases, in that order; junction bases with no gene match: 3. DNA for the CDR3: TGTGCCAGCAGTGGGACAGGGGGTCTTGGCTACACCTTC. Translating it yields CASSGTGGLGYTF.

The chain links TRBV6-1 to TRBJ2-7; 8 nucleotides line up with TRBD1. Per germline, CDR1 MNHNS and CDR2 SASEGT. The CDR3 contains 15 residues. Unmatched junction bases numbered 9, after V lost 3 bases and J lost 5 bases. This chain's CDR3 is CASSEGQVVDNEQYF. The DNA of the CDR3 is TGTGCCAGCAGTGAGGGACAGGTGGTGGACAACGAGCAGTACTTC.

This clone appeared many times. This rearrangement joins TRBV30 to TRBJ2-7, with unresolved D. The CDR3 runs to 11 residues. CDR1 and CDR2 (germline): GTSNPN, SVGIG (reference sequence). V was shortened by 2 bases and J by 6 bases, with 8 bases between the two germline ends. CDR3 protein: CAWSFGGEQYF. Written as DNA, the CDR3 is TGTGCCTGGAGTTTCGGTGGCGAGCAGTACTTC.

CDR3 in amino acids: CAWSGQNNQPQHF. The DNA for the CDR3 is TGTGCCTGGAGTGGACAAAACAATCAGCCCCAGCATTTT. The chain combines TRBV30 with TRBJ1-5; no reliable D call. The V end was cut by 1 base, the J end by 3 bases, with 7 bases between. Per the germline V gene, CDR1 is GTSNPN and CDR2 is SVGIG (reference sequence). This CDR3 region has 13 residues.

The chain is built from TRBV7-9 and TRBJ2-5; D unclear. V lost 3 bases to trimming and J lost 1 base, with 9 bases between them. Germline CDR1 and CDR2: SEHNR and FQNEAQ (reference sequence). The CDR3 length is 14 residues. CDR3 sequence (DNA): TGTGCCAGCAGCTTGCGCGGAATCCAAGAGACCCAGTACTTC. Translation gives CASSLRGIQETQYF.

The J gene is TRBJ2-7, the V gene TRBV15; D remains ambiguous. The CDR3 runs 14 residues. Per the germline V gene, CDR1 is LNHNV and CDR2 is YYDKDF (reference sequence). The V end was cut by 0 bases, the J end by 1 base, with 7 bases between. CDR3 bases: TGTGCCACCAGCAGAGAGGCAGGATCCTACGAGCAGTACTTC. Its protein product is CATSREAGSYEQYF.

The rearrangement uses TRBV6-1 and TRBJ2-5; 8 positions agree with TRBD1. This CDR3 spans 14 amino acids. The J segment lost 3 bases and the V segment lost 4 bases, leaving 4 bases of the junction unmatched. The germline V gene encodes CDR1 MNHNS and CDR2 SASEGT. The CDR3: CASSANRGEETQYF. The DNA for the CDR3 is TGTGCCAGCAGTGCCAACAGGGGGGAAGAGACCCAGTACTTC.

This chain links TRBV30 with TRBJ2-1; 8 bases align to TRBD2. Germline loops: CDR1 GTSNPN, CDR2 SVGIG (reference sequence). The CDR3 is 13 amino acids. The J segment lost 9 bases and the V segment lost 2 bases, leaving 6 bases of the junction unmatched. The CDR3, as DNA: TGTGCCTGGAGTCTCCTGACTAGCGCTGAGCAGTTCTTC. Translation gives CAWSLLTSAEQFF.

This sequence joins TRBV6-6 and TRBJ1-2; 7 nucleotides agree with TRBD1. Germline V gene data show CDR1 as MNHNY and CDR2 as SVGAGI (reference sequence). The CDR3 is made up of 16 amino acids. The V and J ends lost 4 bases and 4 bases, in that order; junction bases with no gene match: 12. The CDR3 DNA sequence: TGTGCCAGCAGTTTTAGACAGGGAGACTATGGCTATGGCTACACCTTC. Translated, it gives CASSFRQGDYGYGYTF.

CDR3 coding DNA: TGTGCCACGGGAGGGGTGAACACCGGGGAGCTGTTTTTT. Translated: CATGGVNTGELFF. The chain carries TRBV10-3 and TRBJ2-2; 8 positions agree with TRBD2. The J segment lost 1 base and the V segment lost 10 bases, leaving 2 bases of the junction unmatched. This CDR3 comprises 13 residues. Germline V gives CDR1 ENHRY, CDR2 SYGVKD.

This clone was detected only once. The chain recombines TRBV15 with TRBJ1-1, with 10 bases lining up with TRBD1. The CDR3 spans 13 residues. From germline, CDR1 is LNHNV and CDR2 YYDKDF (reference sequence). J gave up 5 bases and V 3 bases, and 0 bases lay outside the gene matches. CDR3 in amino acids: CATSRGQGTEAFF. CDR3 DNA: TGTGCCACCAGCAGGGGACAGGGGACTGAAGCTTTCTTT.

This chain connects TRBV6-1 to TRBJ2-2; a weak D match, TRBD1 (6 bases). Trimming cost V 2 bases and J 0 bases, with 7 bases left between them. Germline-derived CDR1 and CDR2 are MNHNS and SASEGT. This CDR3 contains 15 residues. CDR3: CASSENRANTGELFF. The DNA of the CDR3 is TGTGCCAGCAGTGAAAACAGGGCGAACACCGGGGAGCTGTTTTTT.

This clone has just a few counts. The chain links TRBV4-1 to TRBJ1-6; D not certain. The germline CDR1 and CDR2 sequences are MGHRA and YSYEKL. This CDR3 contains 13 residues. Deletions cut 0 bases from V and 15 bases from J, with 12 bases between. The CDR3 bases are TGCGCCAGCAGCCAAGATAGGAGATCCTACCTCCACTTT. This codes for CASSQDRRSYLHF.

The V and J genes are TRBV10-3 and TRBJ2-7; 7 positions agree with TRBD1. This CDR3 contains 14 residues. Germline V gene data show CDR1 as ENHRY and CDR2 as SYGVKD. The junction had 7 bases not matched to a gene; V was cut back by 5 bases and J by 3 bases. The CDR3 spells CAISRRQGLYEQYF. CDR3 DNA: TGTGCCATCAGTCGGCGACAGGGTCTCTACGAGCAGTACTTC.